The 27 T cell receptor beta chains in this list originate from one sample, sequenced in a study of response to subunit inactivated influenza vaccine. TCRdb reprocessed the RT-PCR reads via MiXCR and lists one record per CDR3 protein. The sample lists a few hundred thousand distinct CDR3 sequences, 13% to 15% occurring once. The sample here was PBMCs from blood, taken approximately 12 days after vaccination. The source is a man aged 50-59 years who received an inactivated influenza vaccine.

This clonotype was seen ten or more times. The chain employs TRBV20-1 and TRBJ1-4; a possible D gene is TRBD1 (5 bases). This CDR3 has 16 residues. Per germline, CDR1 DFQATT and CDR2 SNEGSKA (reference sequence). V dropped 0 bases and J dropped 7 bases, with 18 bases sitting between them. CDR3 protein: CSARDGAGTASEKLFF. CDR3 coding DNA: TGCAGTGCTAGAGATGGAGCAGGGACTGCAAGTGAAAAACTGTTTTTT.

This chain links TRBV7-9 with TRBJ2-3; the D is unclear. The CDR3 has 13 residues. Deletions cut 5 bases from V and 0 bases from J, with 6 bases between. Germline V gene lookup returns CDR1 SEHNR and CDR2 FQNEAQ (reference sequence). CDR3 sequence reads: CASSRASTDTQYF. CDR3 bases: TGTGCCAGCAGCCGAGCCAGCACAGATACGCAGTATTTT.

The chain employs TRBV12-3 or TRBV12-4 and TRBJ1-2, with 8 positions matching TRBD1. This CDR3 has 15 amino acids. J was trimmed by 4 bases and V by 5 bases; bases with no gene match: 9. CDR3 region: CASSPIRGHVYGYTF. In nucleotides, the CDR3 is TGTGCCAGCAGTCCAATCAGGGGGCACGTCTATGGCTACACCTTC.

CDR3 residues: CASSLDLGEVTEAFF. CDR3 coding DNA: TGCGCCAGCAGCTTGGATTTGGGGGAGGTCACTGAAGCTTTCTTT. The chain recombines TRBV5-1 with TRBJ1-1, with D possibly matching TRBD1 (5 bases). CDR3 length: 15 residues. The V gene's germline CDR1 is SGHRS and CDR2 YFSETQ. V was pared by 0 bases and J by 4 bases, with 13 bases between.

The V call is TRBV12-3 or TRBV12-4, the J call TRBJ2-5, with 16 bases lining up with TRBD2. V shed 6 bases, J shed 9 bases, and the junction held 7 bases outside the gene matches. The CDR3 length is 15 residues. Here the CDR3 DNA reads TGTGCCAGCAGGTTACCGGGACTAGCGGGAGGGCCCCAGTACTTC. This sequence encodes CASRLPGLAGGPQYF.

The V call is TRBV7-2, the J call TRBJ2-7; D may be TRBD1 (6 bases). Looked up from germline, CDR1 is SGHTA and CDR2 is FQGNSA. The V and J ends lost 1 base and 10 bases respectively, with 11 bases between them. The CDR3 has 12 amino acids. The CDR3 bases are TGTGCCAGCAGCTTAGATAGGGGGAGTCAGTACTTC. Protein: CASSLDRGSQYF.

The chain joins TRBV20-1 to TRBJ2-5; weak D call: TRBD1 (5 bases). The closer fit of TRBJ2-1 to the DNA end suggests the J call may be wrong. In germline, CDR1 is DFQATT, CDR2 SNEGSKA (reference sequence). CDR3 length: 15 amino acids. The CDR3 DNA reads as TGCAGTGCGAACAACCTCAGGGATAACCAAGAGACCCAGTTCTTC. Its protein product is CSANNLRDNQETQFF.

In this sample, this clonotype turned up a few times. The V and J genes are TRBV28 and TRBJ1-2; 9 bases are a match to TRBD1. V was clipped by 4 bases and J by 1 base; unmatched bases: 13. This CDR3 has 18 residues. Germline V lookup: CDR1 MDHEN, CDR2 SYDVKM. CDR3 sequence: CASSSYRGLRLFNYGYTF. In DNA form, the CDR3 reads TGTGCCAGCAGTTCCTACAGGGGGCTTAGGCTTTTTAACTATGGCTACACCTTC.

This clonotype was recorded a few times. The rearrangement links TRBV7-8 to TRBJ2-7; 13 bases are a match to TRBD2. The CDR3 covers 18 residues. The trim removed 5 bases at V and 0 bases at J, leaving 10 bases unmatched. The germline CDR1 and CDR2 sequences are SGHVS and FQNEAQ. The CDR3 region is CASSLKLAGGSHSYEQYF. As DNA, the CDR3 is TGTGCCAGCAGCCTCAAACTAGCGGGAGGGTCCCACTCCTACGAGCAGTACTTC.

The chain is built from TRBV7-3 and TRBJ1-5; D gene unclear. The germline CDR1 and CDR2 sequences are SGHTA and FQGTGA. Between the trimmed V and J ends, which lost 1 base and 2 bases, there was a span of 18 bases. This CDR3 region has 18 residues. CDR3 bases: TGTGCCAGCAGCTTAATGGCTCTGGGCCCTTGGGGCAATCAGCCCCAGCATTTT. Translating it yields CASSLMALGPWGNQPQHF.

The sample holds a few counts of this clonotype. This chain uses TRBV20-1 with TRBJ2-7; maybe TRBD2 (6 bases). Germline CDR1 and CDR2: DFQATT and SNEGSKA (reference sequence). The CDR3 is 14 residues long. With 7 bases removed from V and 2 bases from J, the gap between germline ends came to 18 bases. The CDR3 reads CSGRAGTITYEQYF. For the CDR3, the DNA is TGCAGTGGTCGAGCGGGCACAATAACCTACGAGCAGTACTTC.

This rearrangement joins TRBV7-6 to TRBJ2-1, with D hard to call. Germline-derived CDR1 and CDR2 are SGHVS and FNYEAQ. The CDR3 loop spans 17 amino acids. Trimming shortened V by 1 base and J by 3 bases, and 16 bases separated the two germline ends. The CDR3 reads CASSLGRGATRYNEQFF. In nucleotides, the CDR3 is TGTGCCAGCAGCTTAGGGCGAGGAGCGACCCGCTACAATGAGCAGTTCTTC.

V usage is TRBV10-3 and J usage is TRBJ2-7; D is uncertain. Between the trimmed V and J ends, which lost 6 bases and 2 bases, there was a span of 14 bases. The CDR3 extends over 14 amino acids. From germline, CDR1 is ENHRY and CDR2 SYGVKD. CDR3 loop: CAISAPTQTYEQYF. Here the CDR3 DNA reads TGTGCCATCAGCGCGCCAACACAAACCTACGAGCAGTACTTC.

This clonotype was seen repeatedly, ten times or more. The rearrangement links TRBV5-1 to TRBJ2-3; D not certain. The CDR3 length is 14 residues. The germline V and J ends were trimmed by 0 bases and 5 bases, with 10 bases remaining between them. Germline CDR1 and CDR2: SGHRS and YFSETQ. The CDR3 loop is CASSLGSAEDTQYF. CDR3 nucleotides: TGCGCCAGCAGCTTGGGCTCAGCTGAAGATACGCAGTATTTT.

The J gene is TRBJ1-1, the V gene TRBV28; D may be TRBD1 (5 bases). Looked up from germline, CDR1 is MDHEN and CDR2 is SYDVKM. Between the trimmed V and J ends, which lost 8 bases and 1 base, there was a span of 11 bases. The CDR3 spans 13 residues. CDR3 residues: CASFQGSNTEAFF. The CDR3 DNA follows: TGTGCCAGCTTCCAGGGCTCGAACACTGAAGCTTTCTTT.

The chain recombines TRBV6-1 with TRBJ2-5; 9 nucleotides match TRBD2. This CDR3 is 15 amino acids long. Unmatched junction bases numbered 11, after V lost 9 bases and J lost 3 bases. Germline CDR1 reads MNHNS; CDR2 reads SASEGT. CDR3 sequence: CASTRAGGPEETQYF. As DNA, the CDR3 is TGTGCCAGTACGAGGGCGGGGGGGCCCGAAGAGACCCAGTACTTC.

V gene TRBV20-1 combines with J gene TRBJ2-3, with D tentatively TRBD2 (6 bases). Germline V gene data show CDR1 as DFQATT and CDR2 as SNEGSKA (reference sequence). Trimming took 7 bases from V and 0 from J, leaving 17 bases between them. CDR3 length: 15 amino acids. The CDR3 nucleotides are TGCAGTGTTGGCGGGAACCGTGCTAGCACAGATACGCAGTATTTT. Translating gives CSVGGNRASTDTQYF.

This clonotype was detected a few times. V gene TRBV29-1 combines with J gene TRBJ2-6, with 9 bases aligning to TRBD1. The germline CDR1 and CDR2 sequences are SQVTM and ANQGSEA. This CDR3 region has 17 residues. The ends lost 6 bases at V and 2 bases at J; junction bases unmatched: 11. Here the CDR3 DNA reads TGCAGCGTACACACCGGGACAGGGTTTGCTGGGGCCAACGTCCTGACTTTC. Residues: CSVHTGTGFAGANVLTF.

About this clonotype itself: One base away lies a much larger clone, so this may be a sequencing read error. The chain has TRBV12-3 or TRBV12-4 and TRBJ2-7, with D possibly TRBD1 on 6 matching bases. The CDR3 runs to 11 residues. With 3 bases removed from V and 6 bases from J, the gap between germline ends came to 6 bases. CDR3 sequence reads: CASSLGAEQYF. In nucleotides, the CDR3 is TGTGCCAGCAGTTTGGGGGCCGAGCAGTACTTC.

The rearrangement links TRBV20-1 to TRBJ1-2; TRBD1 is a possible D gene (6 bases). V lost 5 bases to trimming and J lost 6 bases, with 10 bases between them. Looked up from germline, CDR1 is DFQATT and CDR2 is SNEGSKA (reference sequence). The CDR3 is made up of 11 amino acids. CDR3 sequence reads: CSAEGEDGYTF. The CDR3 nucleotides are TGCAGTGCTGAGGGGGAAGATGGCTACACCTTC.

A few counts support this clonotype. V is TRBV5-1 and J is TRBJ1-3, with 8 bases matching TRBD1. Trimming cost V 3 bases and J 0 bases; bases outside gene matches: 5. The CDR3 length is 16 residues. Germline V gene lookup returns CDR1 SGHRS and CDR2 YFSETQ. The DNA for the CDR3 is TGCGCCAGCAGCTCCCGGGACAGGAGCTCTGGAAACACCATATATTTT. As protein: CASSSRDRSSGNTIYF.

V usage is TRBV5-1 and J usage is TRBJ1-5; possible D gene TRBD1, 5 bases. Germline V gene sequence: CDR1 SGHRS, CDR2 YFSETQ. The CDR3 is 14 amino acids. The V gene lost 3 bases and the J gene lost 7 bases, with 14 bases spanning the gap. The CDR3 region has the DNA TGCGCCAGCAGCTGGGACGCCGGGGAGCAGCCCCAGCATTTT. Amino acid sequence: CASSWDAGEQPQHF. Filled out from reference TRBV5-1 and TRBJ1-5, the complete variable domain reads KAGVTQTPRYLIKTRGQQVTLSCSPISGHRSVSWYQQTPGQGLQFLFEYFSETQRNKGNFPGRFSGRQFSNSRSEMNVSTLELGDSALYLCASSWDAGEQPQHFGDGTRLSIL.

The chain couples TRBV19 to TRBJ2-1; D not certain. The CDR3 spans 15 residues. V was clipped by 5 bases and J by 0 bases, with 11 bases between them. Germline-derived CDR1 and CDR2 are LNHDA and SQIVND (reference sequence). CDR3 sequence: CASSDVLRSYNEQFF. The CDR3 DNA sequence: TGTGCCAGTAGTGATGTACTCCGCTCCTACAATGAGCAGTTCTTC. The entire variable domain, with the rest obtained from reference TRBV19 and TRBJ2-1, is as follows: DGGITQSPKYLFRKEGQNVTLSCEQNLNHDAMYWYRQDPGQGLRLIYYSQIVNDFQKGDIAEGYSVSREKKESFPLTVTSAQKNPTAFYLCASSDVLRSYNEQFFGPGTRLTVL.

This clonotype was detected a few times. The chain couples TRBV19 to TRBJ2-2; D is perhaps TRBD1 (5 bases). The CDR3 has 15 amino acids. CDR1 and CDR2 from the germline V gene are LNHDA and SQIVND (reference sequence). Trimming shortened V by 5 bases and J by 5 bases, and 15 bases separated the two germline ends. In DNA, the CDR3 is TGTGCCAGTAGTCCCCCCTCTAGGGGTACCGGGGAGCTGTTTTTT. Amino acid sequence: CASSPPSRGTGELFF. Drawing the rest from reference TRBV19 and TRBJ2-2, the complete variable domain is DGGITQSPKYLFRKEGQNVTLSCEQNLNHDAMYWYRQDPGQGLRLIYYSQIVNDFQKGDIAEGYSVSREKKESFPLTVTSAQKNPTAFYLCASSPPSRGTGELFFGEGSRLTVL.

The DNA for the CDR3 is TGCAGTGCTCGACAACAGGGGAGGGGATACGAGCAGTACTTC. Its protein is CSARQQGRGYEQYF. V gene TRBV20-1 combines with J gene TRBJ2-7; TRBD1 or TRBD2 may be the D gene (7 bases each). V was cut by 5 bases and J by 4 bases, with 18 bases left in between. CDR3 length equals 14 residues. CDR1 and CDR2 from the germline V gene are DFQATT and SNEGSKA (reference sequence).

This clonotype has just a few counts. This sequence joins TRBV4-1 and TRBJ1-1, with D unclear. Germline V CDR1 and CDR2: MGHRA, YSYEKL. This CDR3 region has 13 residues. The V end was cut by 8 bases, the J end by 2 bases, with 12 bases between. The CDR3 sequence is CASAARVNTEAFF. The CDR3 DNA follows: TGCGCCAGCGCGGCGAGGGTTAACACTGAAGCTTTCTTT.

This clonotype was seen many times. The chain has TRBV7-9 and TRBJ2-5; D gene unclear. V was cut by 5 bases and J by 2 bases, with 9 bases left in between. Germline CDR1 SEHNR, CDR2 FQNEAQ (reference sequence). The CDR3 totals 13 residues. The CDR3 region has the DNA TGTGCCAGCAGCCCCGGAAGGCAAGAGACCCAGTACTTC. Its translation is CASSPGRQETQYF. Drawing the rest from reference TRBV7-9 and TRBJ2-5, the complete variable domain is DTGVSQNPRHKITKRGQNVTFRCDPISEHNRLYWYRQTLGQGPEFLTYFQNEAQLEKSRLLSDRFSAERPKGSFSTLEIQRTEQGDSAMYLCASSPGRQETQYFGPGTRLLVL.